This TCR beta chain emerged from a study of blood T cell repertoires in COVID-19. CDR3 length equals 16 residues. CDR1 is MGHRA and CDR2 is YSYEKL in the germline V gene. Trimming removed 2 bases from V and 6 bases from J, with 16 bases in between. Assay: immunoSEQ multiplex PCR; the TCRdb copy retains only in-frame clones and omits some. Altogether a few hundred thousand clones are present, around 92% being singletons, with the ten largest covering roughly 11%. Seattle patients were enrolled during active infection and followed longitudinally. Specimen: peripheral blood. The rearrangement joins TRBV4-1 to TRBJ1-4; a weak D match, TRBD1 (5 bases). This TCR came from a woman aged 25 to 39 with COVID-19, enrolled during active disease. This CDR3 reads CASSQRAQGSDEKLFF. The DNA of the CDR3 is TGCGCCAGCAGCCAAAGGGCCCAGGGTTCGGATGAAAAACTGTTTTTT.